One sample yielded the 13 T cell receptor beta chains listed below, sequenced in a study of T cells after yellow fever vaccination. TCRdb re-analysed the 5' RACE reads in MiXCR, keeping a single row per CDR3 protein. The sample yields 400,000 or so distinct CDR3 sequences, 18% seen once. Source: PBMCs, taken before the yellow fever booster vaccination. The origin of the receptors is a man between 18 and 35 years old who received the YFV17D yellow fever vaccine.

The CDR3 loop is CASSPAGLAPTDTQYF. The CDR3 coding sequence is TGTGCCAGCAGTCCGGCGGGACTAGCACCGACAGATACGCAGTATTTT. The genes are TRBV5-5 and TRBJ2-3, with 9 nucleotides matching TRBD2. The CDR3 sequence is 16 residues long. With 5 bases clipped from V and 3 bases from J, the junction kept 10 bases outside the gene matches. CDR1 and CDR2 from the germline V gene are SGHKS and YYEKEE (reference sequence).

This chain connects TRBV7-9 to TRBJ2-7; D unclear. V shed 0 bases and J shed 0 bases, with 12 bases lying between them. Germline CDR1 and CDR2: SEHNR and FQNEAQ (reference sequence). This CDR3 has 16 residues. CDR3 DNA sequence: TGTGCCAGCAGCTTAGCGGGGTTGGGGTACTCCTACGAGCAGTACTTC. Encoded protein: CASSLAGLGYSYEQYF.

With respect to this clonotype: An end of the junction differs from the germline gene, which may be a read error. This sequence joins TRBV2 and TRBJ2-5; 10 bases line up with TRBD2. The CDR3 runs 16 residues. The germline CDR1 and CDR2 sequences are SNHLY and FYNNEI. The CDR3 DNA sequence: TGTTCCAGCAGTGAAGTTCTAGCGGGGGCCCAAGAGACCCAGTACTTC. It specifies CSSSEVLAGAQETQYF. The full variable domain, completed using reference TRBV2 and TRBJ2-5, is EPEVTQTPSHQVTQMGQEVILRCVPISNHLYFYWYRQILGQKVEFLVSFYNNEISEKSEIFDDQFSVERPDGSNFTLKIRSTKLEDSAMYFCSSSEVLAGAQETQYFGPGTRLLVL.

This clonotype was counted a few times. The gene calls are TRBV20-1 and TRBJ1-2; D is unresolved. Looked up from germline, CDR1 is DFQATT and CDR2 is SNEGSKA (reference sequence). Trimming left V 0 bases short and J 4 bases short, with 12 bases between. The CDR3 covers 14 residues. The CDR3 DNA reads TGCAGTGCTAGAGATGACGGGAAAGCCTATGGCTACACCTTC. Translated: CSARDDGKAYGYTF.

This rearrangement joins TRBV7-2 to TRBJ2-5; 9 nucleotides match TRBD2. CDR1 is SGHTA, CDR2 FQGNSA, per germline. CDR3 length: 16 amino acids. V dropped 3 bases and J dropped 6; count of bases not matched to a gene: 11. CDR3 residues: CASSFFSAGGPKTQYF. As DNA, the CDR3 is TGTGCCAGCAGCTTTTTCTCGGCGGGGGGGCCCAAGACCCAGTACTTC. Combining the CDR3 with reference TRBV7-2 and TRBJ2-5 gives the whole variable domain GAGVSQSPSNKVTEKGKDVELRCDPISGHTALYWYRQSLGQGLEFLIYFQGNSAPDKSGLPSDRFSAERTGGSVSTLTIQRTQQEDSAVYLCASSFFSAGGPKTQYFGPGTRLLVL.

This clonotype was seen only a few times. The chain couples TRBV7-8 to TRBJ1-1; D might be TRBD1 (5 bases). Germline V gene lookup returns CDR1 SGHVS and CDR2 FQNEAQ. V was trimmed by 0 bases and J by 11 bases, leaving 13 bases between them. This CDR3 is built from 13 residues. The CDR3 region is CASSLAIGEGAFF. The DNA for the CDR3 is TGTGCCAGCAGCTTAGCGATCGGGGAGGGGGCTTTCTTT.

V gene TRBV20-1 combines with J gene TRBJ2-3; TRBD2 aligns across 8 bases. Germline lookup yields CDR1 DFQATT and CDR2 SNEGSKA (reference sequence). V shed 7 bases and J 0 bases; nucleotides not matched to a gene: 6. The CDR3 covers 14 residues. In DNA form, the CDR3 reads TGCAGTGTCGTAGCGGGGCTTAGCACAGATACGCAGTATTTT. Translated: CSVVAGLSTDTQYF.

This clonotype was counted between two and nine times. J is TRBJ1-4 and V is TRBV10-2, with 10 bases lining up with TRBD1. The CDR3 has 15 residues. Germline assignment: CDR1 WSHSY and CDR2 SAAADI. The V and J ends lost 9 bases and 8 bases, in that order; junction bases with no gene match: 12. DNA for the CDR3: TGCGCCAGTTTCCCGGGACAGGGGCTAGGAGAAAAACTGTTTTTT. Protein sequence: CASFPGQGLGEKLFF.

The chain carries TRBV3-1 and TRBJ2-7; TRBD2 agrees at 9 bases. This CDR3 contains 15 residues. Germline V gene sequence: CDR1 LGHDT, CDR2 YNNKEL (reference sequence). With 0 bases clipped from V and 6 bases from J, the junction kept 6 bases outside the gene matches. The CDR3 DNA reads TGTGCCAGCAGCCAAGAGATGCTAGCGGGGAGCGAGCAGTACTTC. This encodes CASSQEMLAGSEQYF.

The gene calls are TRBV28 and TRBJ2-7, with TRBD1 identical over 10 bases. The CDR3 loop spans 16 amino acids. Per germline, CDR1 MDHEN and CDR2 SYDVKM. The V segment lost 4 bases and the J segment 3 bases; nucleotides outside the gene matches: 9. The CDR3 protein is CASSSDRGTDNYEQYF. Here the CDR3 DNA reads TGTGCCAGCAGTTCGGACAGGGGGACCGATAACTACGAGCAGTACTTC.

The rearrangement joins TRBV7-9 to TRBJ2-2; 11 bases are shared with TRBD2. The CDR3 covers 15 residues. V dropped 6 bases and J dropped 6; count of bases not matched to a gene: 6. Germline lookup yields CDR1 SEHNR and CDR2 FQNEAQ (reference sequence). In DNA form, the CDR3 reads TGTGCCAGCAGTTCTAGCGGGGGGATCCCCGGGGAGCTGTTTTTT. This sequence encodes CASSSSGGIPGELFF.

J is TRBJ2-7 and V is TRBV6-1; 7 nucleotides align to TRBD1. The CDR3 has 13 residues. The J segment lost 1 base and the V segment lost 7 bases, leaving 4 bases of the junction unmatched. Germline V gene lookup returns CDR1 MNHNS and CDR2 SASEGT. CDR3: CASKSGQSYEQYF. CDR3 bases: TGTGCCAGCAAATCGGGACAGTCCTACGAGCAGTACTTC.

J is TRBJ1-1 and V is TRBV2; 11 bases fit TRBD1. The CDR3 runs 17 residues. V was clipped by 6 bases and J by 4 bases; unmatched bases: 13. Per germline, CDR1 SNHLY and CDR2 FYNNEI. CDR3 DNA: TGTGCCAGCAGCGGGACAGGGGGACAGTCGGGGGGCACTGAAGCTTTCTTT. Its protein product is CASSGTGGQSGGTEAFF.